This passage covers 8 T cell receptor beta chains from one sample sequenced in a study of T-cell reconstitution after alpha-beta-depleted transplantation in children. Preparation of the TCRbeta library involved a method that used unique molecular identifiers. TCRdb re-analysed the PCR reads in MiXCR, keeping a single row per CDR3 protein. The sample yields 700,000 or so distinct CDR3 sequences, around 13% seen once. Source: PBMCs, taken before TCRalphabeta/CD19-depleted stem cell transplant. The receptors come from a girl aged 2-10 years with congenital amegakaryocytic thrombocytopenia, due to receive a stem cell transplant.

This chain links TRBV5-1 with TRBJ2-7; the D is unclear. The CDR3 is made up of 14 amino acids. The V and J ends lost 7 bases and 3 bases respectively, with 17 bases between them. Germline CDR1 is SGHRS and CDR2 is YFSETQ. CDR3 DNA sequence: TGCGCCAGCTTGGAAGACTCGTCCGTCTACGAGCAGTACTTC. This translates into CASLEDSSVYEQYF.

This clonotype was observed a few times. The chain combines TRBV29-1 with TRBJ2-2, with D perhaps matching TRBD2 (5 bases). CDR1 SQVTM and CDR2 ANQGSEA come from the germline V gene. The CDR3 extends over 12 amino acids. V lost 4 bases and J lost 5, with 8 bases in between. The DNA for the CDR3 is TGCAGCGTTGTTACGGGGACCGGGGAGCTGTTTTTT. It yields the protein CSVVTGTGELFF.

The V gene is TRBV5-1, the J gene TRBJ2-1; a possible D gene is TRBD1 (6 bases). Per germline, CDR1 SGHRS and CDR2 YFSETQ. The CDR3 runs to 16 residues. V lost 2 bases, J lost 3 bases, and 15 bases lay in between. CDR3: CASSFRVDRSYNEQFF. As DNA, the CDR3 is TGCGCCAGCAGCTTCAGGGTCGACAGGAGCTACAATGAGCAGTTCTTC.

This clonotype came up many times. The rearrangement uses TRBV20-1 and TRBJ2-2, with 11 bases aligning to TRBD1. Per germline, CDR1 DFQATT and CDR2 SNEGSKA (reference sequence). Trimming removed 4 bases from V and 5 bases from J; junction bases left unmatched: 3. This CDR3 has 14 amino acids. CDR3 in amino acids: CSATGTGGTGELFF. In DNA, the CDR3 is TGCAGTGCTACGGGGACAGGGGGGACCGGGGAGCTGTTTTTT.

This clonotype has at least ten counts. The chain links TRBV29-1 to TRBJ1-2, with TRBD1 matching 8 bases. Germline lookup yields CDR1 SQVTM and CDR2 ANQGSEA. The CDR3 extends over 10 amino acids. Trimming took 8 bases from V and 8 from J; bases not matched to a gene: 4. The CDR3 DNA reads TGCAGCACTAGGGACAGGGGCTACACCTTC. This sequence encodes CSTRDRGYTF.

This rearrangement joins TRBV6-1 to TRBJ2-7; 10 bases fit TRBD1. V lost 8 bases and J lost 5; bases outside the gene matches: 6. CDR3 length: 13 amino acids. Germline V gives CDR1 MNHNS, CDR2 SASEGT. The CDR3 loop is CASLGTGDHEQYF. The CDR3 DNA reads TGTGCCAGCCTCGGGACAGGGGACCACGAGCAGTACTTC.

This clonotype was observed many times. The CDR3 here is CSAPDTRTGTNEQYF. The CDR3 DNA follows: TGCAGTGCTCCAGACACCAGGACAGGGACTAACGAGCAGTACTTC. This sequence joins TRBV20-1 and TRBJ2-7; maybe TRBD1 (8 bases). The CDR3 is 15 residues long. Germline V CDR1 and CDR2: DFQATT, SNEGSKA (reference sequence). V lost 5 bases and J 5 bases, leaving 22 bases between the germline ends.

This clonotype was detected a few times. J is TRBJ2-7 and V is TRBV5-6; 11 nucleotides align to TRBD1. Germline CDR1 is SGHDT and CDR2 is YYEEEE. Trimming took 4 bases from V and 4 from J; bases not matched to a gene: 10. The CDR3 loop spans 16 amino acids. This CDR3 reads CASSRTGGAKMYEQYF. CDR3 nucleotides: TGTGCCAGCAGCCGGACAGGGGGCGCGAAGATGTACGAGCAGTACTTC.